This TCR beta chain is from a study of control samples from healthy donors and cancer patients. V was shortened by 5 bases and J by 3 bases, with 13 bases between the two germline ends. The germline CDR1 and CDR2 sequences are SGHTA and FQGNSA. The CDR3 is 14 residues long. TCRdb keeps only in-frame clones here, not all; method: immunoSEQ multiplex PCR. In the table there are around 28,000 clones, around nine tenths of which are singletons. The V and J genes are TRBV7-2 and TRBJ1-2; no definite D call. Sequencing was done on a sample of PBMCs. This clonotype originated in a woman between 35 and 50 years old with lung cancer. CDR3 sequence (DNA): TGTGCCAGCAGCGCTCCGGACGGGTACTATGGCTACACCTTC. This encodes CASSAPDGYYGYTF.